Listed here are 24 T cell receptor beta chains from one sample, sequenced in a study of T cell responses to AZD1222 COVID-19 vaccine. Libraries were prepared by immunoSEQ multiplex PCR; TCRdb keeps only in-frame clonotypes and omits some of them. The profile shows tens of thousands of clones, 88% of them singletons. Source: peripheral blood, taken on day 0 of AZD1222 vaccination. These receptors were collected from an adult in good health.

The chain employs TRBV6-6 and TRBJ1-1, with D possibly matching TRBD1 (5 bases). The V and J ends lost 0 bases and 6 bases respectively, with 11 bases between them. Germline values: CDR1 MNHNY, CDR2 SVGAGI (reference sequence). The CDR3 sequence is 14 residues long. The CDR3 DNA is TGTGCCAGCAGTTACTCGATAGGGGTAGCTGAAGCTTTCTTT. Its translation: CASSYSIGVAEAFF.

The chain carries TRBV27 and TRBJ2-7; 10 bases map to TRBD2. This CDR3 has 14 residues. J gave up 7 bases and V 3 bases, and 6 bases lay outside the gene matches. CDR1 and CDR2 (germline): MNHEY, SMNVEV (reference sequence). The CDR3 bases are TGTGCCAGCAGTTTGTCTAGCGGGGGACTGGAGCAGTACTTC. Protein product: CASSLSSGGLEQYF.

The V and J genes are TRBV2 and TRBJ1-1; a weak D match, TRBD1 (6 bases). Germline CDR1 and CDR2: SNHLY and FYNNEI. Trimming left V 6 bases short and J 0 bases short, with 8 bases between. This CDR3 region has 13 residues. CDR3 loop: CASRDRMNTEAFF. CDR3 in DNA: TGTGCCAGCAGGGACAGAATGAACACTGAAGCTTTCTTT.

This clone occurred a few times. J is TRBJ1-4 and V is TRBV7-2; D is possibly TRBD1 (5 bases). Germline V gives CDR1 SGHTA, CDR2 FQGNSA. V was clipped by 1 base and J by 7 bases, with 10 bases between them. The CDR3 sequence is 14 residues long. The CDR3 here is CASSLGSGSEKLFF. The CDR3 coding sequence is TGTGCCAGCAGCTTAGGTTCAGGGAGTGAAAAACTGTTTTTT.

The chain combines TRBV24-1 with TRBJ2-5; 7 bases are a match to TRBD1. The V gene end was trimmed by 3 bases and the J gene end by 8 bases; junction bases not matched to a gene: 14. Germline V gene lookup returns CDR1 KGHDR and CDR2 SFDVKD. The CDR3 spans 16 residues. CDR3 bases: TGTGCCACCAGTGATGCCGAACGCCGGGACAGAGCCACCCAGTACTTC. Translating it yields CATSDAERRDRATQYF.

The CDR3 reads CASSYSSGAPYEQYF. The CDR3 coding sequence is TGTGCCAGCAGTTACTCATCCGGAGCTCCCTACGAGCAGTACTTC. This chain links TRBV6-5 with TRBJ2-7, with unresolved D. V was clipped by 0 bases and J by 2 bases, with 11 bases between them. Germline V gives CDR1 MNHEY, CDR2 SVGAGI. There are 15 residues in the CDR3.

A word on this clone: Its ends do not fully match the called genes, so a read error is possible. The chain's CDR3 is CASSRTGTSGRGNEQLF. Here the CDR3 DNA reads TGTGCCAGCAGCCGCACCGGGACTAGCGGGAGGGGGAATGAGCAGCTCTTC. The chain recombines TRBV3-1 (or the pseudogene TRBV3-2) with TRBJ2-1; 16 bases agree with TRBD2. This CDR3 region has 17 residues. The germline gives CDR1 LGHDT, CDR2 YNNKEL (reference sequence).

This sequence joins TRBV6-5 and TRBJ1-2; 7 nucleotides line up with TRBD1. CDR1 MNHEY and CDR2 SVGAGI come from the germline V gene. CDR3 size: 15 residues. V dropped 3 bases and J dropped 4; count of bases not matched to a gene: 8. CDR3 protein: CASSYSRGRGYGYTF. Written as DNA, the CDR3 is TGTGCCAGCAGTTATTCAAGGGGGCGCGGCTATGGCTACACCTTC.

This chain uses TRBV6-5 with TRBJ1-1, with a possible D match to TRBD1 (5 bases). Germline V CDR1 and CDR2: MNHEY, SVGAGI. Trimming left V 6 bases short and J 1 base short, with 12 bases between. The CDR3 loop spans 14 amino acids. The CDR3 here is CASSPRGGNTEAFF. For the CDR3, the DNA is TGTGCCAGCAGCCCGAGGGGCGGGAACACTGAAGCTTTCTTT.

This clone has only one observation. The J gene is TRBJ2-3, the V gene TRBV5-1; D is unresolved. The CDR3 totals 14 residues. Germline values: CDR1 SGHRS, CDR2 YFSETQ. Trimming cost V 0 bases and J 3 bases, with 8 bases left between them. The CDR3 spells CASSLGSQTDTQYF. The CDR3 DNA reads as TGCGCCAGCAGCTTGGGGTCCCAAACAGATACGCAGTATTTT.

This chain joins TRBV6-2 or TRBV6-3 and TRBJ1-1; D not resolved. Germline CDR1 MNHEY, CDR2 SVGEGT. The CDR3 consists of 15 residues. V lost 0 bases, J lost 2 bases, and 10 bases lay in between. The CDR3, as DNA: TGTGCCAGCAGTTACTCGTCCTACACCAACACTGAAGCTTTCTTT. This translates into CASSYSSYTNTEAFF.

The CDR3 DNA reads TGTGCCAGCTCCCCGGGGGCAGGCCCGAACACTGAAGCTTTCTTT. Translation: CASSPGAGPNTEAFF. The chain couples TRBV18 to TRBJ1-1; maybe TRBD1 (6 bases). This CDR3 has 15 amino acids. The V end lost 6 bases, the J end lost 1 base, and 15 bases lay between the germline ends. In germline, CDR1 is KGHSH, CDR2 LQKENI. The entire variable domain, with the rest obtained from reference TRBV18 and TRBJ1-1, is as follows: NAGVMQNPRHLVRRRGQEARLRCSPMKGHSHVYWYRQLPEEGLKFMVYLQKENIIDESGMPKERFSAEFPKEGPSILRIQQVVRGDSAAYFCASSPGAGPNTEAFFGQGTRLTVV.

The chain carries TRBV6-5 and TRBJ2-3; 8 bases are shared with TRBD1. From germline, CDR1 is MNHEY and CDR2 SVGAGI. The CDR3 loop spans 15 amino acids. V gave up 6 bases and J gave up 0 bases; unmatched junction bases: 5. In DNA, the CDR3 is TGTGCCAGCAGCTACGACAGGGGTAGCACAGATACGCAGTATTTT. It codes for CASSYDRGSTDTQYF.

The CDR3 DNA sequence: TGTGCCAGTTTTTTTTATGGGACAGTGGATCTAGGAGGAGGCACCGGGGAGCTGTTTTTT. It is translated as CASFFYGTVDLGGGTGELFF. The chain combines TRBV19 with TRBJ2-2, with TRBD1 matching 7 bases. Losses at the gene ends were 8 bases for V and 4 bases for J; bases not matched to a gene: 25. Germline V CDR1 and CDR2: LNHDA, SQIVND (reference sequence). This CDR3 contains 20 residues.

The chain combines TRBV30 with TRBJ1-1, with D possibly matching TRBD1 (6 bases). The CDR3 has 16 residues. Trimming shortened V by 1 base and J by 1 base, and 16 bases separated the two germline ends. Per germline, CDR1 GTSNPN and CDR2 SVGIG (reference sequence). Written as DNA, the CDR3 is TGTGCCTGGAGTGGCCAGGGGAGGTTAAGGAACACTGAAGCTTTCTTT. Amino acids: CAWSGQGRLRNTEAFF. Full variable domain (outside the CDR3, taken from reference TRBV30 and TRBJ1-1): SQTIHQWPATLVQPVGSPLSLECTVEGTSNPNLYWYRQAAGRGLQLLFYSVGIGQISSEVPQNLSASRPQDRQFILSSKKLLLSDSGFYLCAWSGQGRLRNTEAFFGQGTRLTVV.

The chain carries TRBV5-6 and TRBJ1-1; D is ambiguous. With 2 bases removed from V and 6 bases from J, the gap between germline ends came to 5 bases. Germline CDR1 SGHDT, CDR2 YYEEEE. This CDR3 comprises 11 residues. The DNA of the CDR3 is TGTGCCAGCAGCTTAGGACCTGAAGCTTTCTTT. Translated, it gives CASSLGPEAFF.

DNA for the CDR3: TGTGCCAGCAGCCCCACACAGGTTCGTGGGGGTTCACCCCTCCACTTT. This codes for CASSPTQVRGGSPLHF. The chain couples TRBV3-1 (or the pseudogene TRBV3-2) to TRBJ1-6; possible D gene TRBD1, 5 bases. V was clipped by 4 bases and J by 9 bases, with 19 bases between them. The CDR3 runs to 16 residues. Germline V CDR1 and CDR2: LGHDT, YNNKEL (reference sequence).

V gene TRBV2 combines with J gene TRBJ1-6; TRBD1 agrees at 8 bases. Trimming took 1 base from V and 7 from J; bases not matched to a gene: 6. In germline, CDR1 is SNHLY, CDR2 FYNNEI. This CDR3 has 16 amino acids. The CDR3 sequence is CASSEVGGTGNSPLHF. The CDR3 nucleotides are TGTGCCAGCAGTGAAGTGGGGGGGACAGGAAATTCACCCCTCCACTTT.

There are a few counts of this clone. V usage is TRBV7-3 and J usage is TRBJ2-1; 7 nucleotides align to TRBD2. The CDR3 is 14 residues long. CDR1 and CDR2 from the germline V gene are SGHTA and FQGTGA. After removal of 2 bases from V and 9 bases from J, the junction contained 7 bases not matched to a gene. The DNA for the CDR3 is TGTGCCAGCAGCTTAGGACTAGTCAGTAGTGAGCAGTTCTTC. This sequence encodes CASSLGLVSSEQFF.

The chain couples TRBV20-1 to TRBJ1-5; weak D call: TRBD1 (5 bases). This CDR3 contains 18 residues. Trimming removed 3 bases at V and 0 bases at J, with 21 bases between. CDR1 is DFQATT and CDR2 is SNEGSKA in the germline V gene (reference sequence). The CDR3 here is CSASYGRVGINSNQPQHF. The CDR3 DNA reads TGCAGTGCTAGTTACGGCAGGGTGGGGATTAATAGCAATCAGCCCCAGCATTTT.

The chain joins TRBV14 to TRBJ2-1; 16 bases are a match to TRBD2. This CDR3 spans 18 amino acids. Losses at the gene ends were 4 bases for V and 7 bases for J; bases not matched to a gene: 10. The germline V gene encodes CDR1 SGHDN and CDR2 FVKESK. This CDR3 reads CASSPKGTSGRAMNEQFF. The CDR3 DNA follows: TGTGCCAGCAGCCCCAAGGGGACTAGCGGGAGGGCCATGAATGAGCAGTTCTTC. The complete variable domain, with remaining parts taken from reference TRBV14 and TRBJ2-1, reads EAGVTQFPSHSVIEKGQTVTLRCDPISGHDNLYWYRRVMGKEIKFLLHFVKESKQDESGMPNNRFLAERTGGTYSTLKVQPAELEDSGVYFCASSPKGTSGRAMNEQFFGPGTRLTVL.

The chain joins TRBV11-3 to TRBJ2-5, with TRBD1 as a possible D gene (7 bases). V lost 2 bases, J lost 5 bases, and 21 bases lay in between. Looked up from germline, CDR1 is SGHNT and CDR2 is YENEEA. There are 17 residues in the CDR3. DNA for the CDR3: TGTGCCAGCAGCTTATTTGGGGGGAAGGGGGCGAGTGAGACCCAGTACTTC. This encodes CASSLFGGKGASETQYF. Full variable domain (outside the CDR3, taken from reference TRBV11-3 and TRBJ2-5): EAGVVQSPRYKIIEKKQPVAFWCNPISGHNTLYWYLQNLGQGPELLIRYENEEAVDDSQLPKDRFSAERLKGVDSTLKIQPAELGDSAVYLCASSLFGGKGASETQYFGPGTRLLVL.

The sample holds one count of this clone. The V call is TRBV24-1, the J call TRBJ1-2; D is undetermined. This CDR3 has 16 residues. V was clipped by 3 bases and J by 5 bases, with 18 bases between them. Germline-derived CDR1 and CDR2 are KGHDR and SFDVKD. The CDR3 protein is CATSDRSHSGSYGYTF. CDR3 bases: TGTGCCACCAGTGATCGATCTCACTCGGGTAGTTATGGCTACACCTTC.

The rearrangement uses TRBV18 and TRBJ1-5; unclear D gene. Germline V gene data show CDR1 as KGHSH and CDR2 as LQKENI. Trimming removed 2 bases at V and 5 bases at J, with 13 bases between. The CDR3 is 15 amino acids. The CDR3 coding sequence is TGTGCCAGCTCACCAGATAATTCGGTAGATCAGCCCCAGCATTTT. Translating it yields CASSPDNSVDQPQHF.